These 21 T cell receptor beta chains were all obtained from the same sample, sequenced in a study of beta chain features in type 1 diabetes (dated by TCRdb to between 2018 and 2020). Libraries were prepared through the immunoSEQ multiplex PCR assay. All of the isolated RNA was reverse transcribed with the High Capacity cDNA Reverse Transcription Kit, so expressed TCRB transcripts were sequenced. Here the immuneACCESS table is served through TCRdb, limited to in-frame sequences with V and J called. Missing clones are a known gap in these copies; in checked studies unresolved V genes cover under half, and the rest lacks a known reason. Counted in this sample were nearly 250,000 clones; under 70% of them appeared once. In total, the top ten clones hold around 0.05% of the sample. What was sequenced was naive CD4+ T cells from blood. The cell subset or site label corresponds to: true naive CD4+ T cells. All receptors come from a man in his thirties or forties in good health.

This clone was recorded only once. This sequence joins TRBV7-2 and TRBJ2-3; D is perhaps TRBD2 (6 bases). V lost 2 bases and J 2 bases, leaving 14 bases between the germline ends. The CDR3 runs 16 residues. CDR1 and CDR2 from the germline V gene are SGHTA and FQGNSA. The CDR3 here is CASSLRAGTPTDTQYF. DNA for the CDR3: TGTGCCAGCAGCTTAAGGGCGGGAACCCCCACAGATACGCAGTATTTT.

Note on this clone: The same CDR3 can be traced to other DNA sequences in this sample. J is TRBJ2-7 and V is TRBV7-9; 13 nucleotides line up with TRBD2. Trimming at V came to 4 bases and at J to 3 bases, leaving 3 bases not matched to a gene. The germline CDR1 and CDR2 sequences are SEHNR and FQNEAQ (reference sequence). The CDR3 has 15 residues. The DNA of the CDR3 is TGTGCCAGCAGCTCGGGACTAGCGGGGAGCTACGAGCAGTACTTC. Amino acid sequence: CASSSGLAGSYEQYF.

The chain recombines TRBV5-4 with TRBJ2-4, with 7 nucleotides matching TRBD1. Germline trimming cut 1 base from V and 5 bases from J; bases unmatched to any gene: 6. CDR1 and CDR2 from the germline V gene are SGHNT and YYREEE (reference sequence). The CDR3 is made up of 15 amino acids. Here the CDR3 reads CASSLQGQYENIQYF. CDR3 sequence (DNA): TGTGCCAGCAGCTTGCAGGGACAGTACGAAAACATTCAGTACTTC. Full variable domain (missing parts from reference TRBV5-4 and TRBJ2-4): ETGVTQSPTHLIKTRGQQVTLRCSSQSGHNTVSWYQQALGQGPQFIFQYYREEENGRGNFPPRFSGLQFPNYSSELNVNALELDDSALYLCASSLQGQYENIQYFGAGTRLSVL.

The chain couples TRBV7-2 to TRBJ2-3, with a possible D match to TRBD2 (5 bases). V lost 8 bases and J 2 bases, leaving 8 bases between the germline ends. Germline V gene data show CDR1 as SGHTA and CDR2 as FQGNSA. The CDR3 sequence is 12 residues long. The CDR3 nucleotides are TGTGCCAGCCGGGGAACCACAGATACGCAGTATTTT. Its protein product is CASRGTTDTQYF.

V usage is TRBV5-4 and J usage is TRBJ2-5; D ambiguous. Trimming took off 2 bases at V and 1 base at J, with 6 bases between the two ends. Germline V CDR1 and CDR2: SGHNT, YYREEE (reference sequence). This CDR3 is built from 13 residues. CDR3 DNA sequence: TGTGCCAGCAGCTTTAGCCCCCAAGAGACCCAGTACTTC. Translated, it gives CASSFSPQETQYF.

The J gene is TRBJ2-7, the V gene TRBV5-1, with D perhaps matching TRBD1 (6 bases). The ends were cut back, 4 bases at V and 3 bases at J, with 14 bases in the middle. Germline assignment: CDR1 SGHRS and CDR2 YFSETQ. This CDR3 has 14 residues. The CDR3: CASSPRGRGYEQYF. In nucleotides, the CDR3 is TGCGCCAGCAGCCCCCGGGGCAGGGGCTACGAGCAGTACTTC.

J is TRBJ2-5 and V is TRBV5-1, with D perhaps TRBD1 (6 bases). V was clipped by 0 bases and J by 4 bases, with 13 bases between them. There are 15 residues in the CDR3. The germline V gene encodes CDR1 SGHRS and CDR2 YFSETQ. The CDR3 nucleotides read TGCGCCAGCAGCTTGGCTCCGGGACAAGGAGAGACCCAGTACTTC. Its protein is CASSLAPGQGETQYF.

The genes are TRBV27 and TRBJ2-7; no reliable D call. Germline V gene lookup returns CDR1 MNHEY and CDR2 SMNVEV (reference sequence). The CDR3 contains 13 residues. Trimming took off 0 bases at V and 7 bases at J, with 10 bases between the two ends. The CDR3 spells CASSLSLGWEQYF. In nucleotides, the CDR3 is TGTGCCAGCAGTTTATCGTTGGGTTGGGAGCAGTACTTC.

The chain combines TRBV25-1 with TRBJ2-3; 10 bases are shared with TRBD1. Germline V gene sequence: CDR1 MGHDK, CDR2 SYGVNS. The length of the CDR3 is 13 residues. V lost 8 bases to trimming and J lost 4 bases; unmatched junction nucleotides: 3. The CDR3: CASRGTGADTQYF. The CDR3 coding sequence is TGTGCCAGCCGCGGGACAGGGGCAGATACGCAGTATTTT. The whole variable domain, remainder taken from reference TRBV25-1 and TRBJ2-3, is EADIYQTPRYLVIGTGKKITLECSQTMGHDKMYWYQQDPGMELHLIHYSYGVNSTEKGDLSSESTVSRIRTEHFPLTLESARPSHTSQYLCASRGTGADTQYFGPGTRLTVL.

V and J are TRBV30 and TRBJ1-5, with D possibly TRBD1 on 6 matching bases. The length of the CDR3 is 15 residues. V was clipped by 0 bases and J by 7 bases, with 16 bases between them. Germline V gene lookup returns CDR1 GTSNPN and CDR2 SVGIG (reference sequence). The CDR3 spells CAWSVPPGVRQPQHF. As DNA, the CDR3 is TGTGCCTGGAGTGTACCCCCAGGGGTGCGGCAGCCCCAGCATTTT.

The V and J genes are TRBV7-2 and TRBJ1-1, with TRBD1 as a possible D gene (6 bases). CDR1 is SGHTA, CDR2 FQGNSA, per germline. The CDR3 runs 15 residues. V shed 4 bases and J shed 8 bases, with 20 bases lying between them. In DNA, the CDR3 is TGTGCCAGCAGCTCAAGCCCGGGGGCCGGTTTCGAAGCTTTCTTT. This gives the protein CASSSSPGAGFEAFF.

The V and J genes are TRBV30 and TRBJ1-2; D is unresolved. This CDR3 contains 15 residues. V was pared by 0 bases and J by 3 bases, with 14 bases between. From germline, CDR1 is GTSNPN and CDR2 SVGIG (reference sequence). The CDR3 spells CAWSVLSLADYGYTF. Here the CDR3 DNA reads TGTGCCTGGAGTGTACTGAGCCTGGCGGACTATGGCTACACCTTC.

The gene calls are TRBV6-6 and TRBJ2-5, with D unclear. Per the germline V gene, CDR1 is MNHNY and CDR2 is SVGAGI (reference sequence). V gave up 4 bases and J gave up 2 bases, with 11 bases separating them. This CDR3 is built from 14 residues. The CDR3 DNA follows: TGTGCCAGCAGTTTTGCCCATGTGCAAGAGACCCAGTACTTC. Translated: CASSFAHVQETQYF.

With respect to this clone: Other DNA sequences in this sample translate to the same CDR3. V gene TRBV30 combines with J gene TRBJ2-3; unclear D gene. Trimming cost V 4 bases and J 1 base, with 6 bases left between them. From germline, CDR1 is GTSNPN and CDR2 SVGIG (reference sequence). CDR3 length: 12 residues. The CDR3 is CAWTGGTDTQYF. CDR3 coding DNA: TGTGCCTGGACTGGTGGCACAGATACGCAGTATTTT.

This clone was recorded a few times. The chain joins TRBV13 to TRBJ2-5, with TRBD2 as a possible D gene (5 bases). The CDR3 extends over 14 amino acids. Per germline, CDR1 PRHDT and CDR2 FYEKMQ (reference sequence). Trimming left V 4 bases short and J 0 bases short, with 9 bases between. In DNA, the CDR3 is TGTGCCAGCAGCTCCGGGGTTAACCAAGAGACCCAGTACTTC. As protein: CASSSGVNQETQYF. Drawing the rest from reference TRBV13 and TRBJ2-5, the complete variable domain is AAGVIQSPRHLIKEKRETATLKCYPIPRHDTVYWYQQGPGQDPQFLISFYEKMQSDKGSIPDRFSAQQFSDYHSELNMSSLELGDSALYFCASSSGVNQETQYFGPGTRLLVL.

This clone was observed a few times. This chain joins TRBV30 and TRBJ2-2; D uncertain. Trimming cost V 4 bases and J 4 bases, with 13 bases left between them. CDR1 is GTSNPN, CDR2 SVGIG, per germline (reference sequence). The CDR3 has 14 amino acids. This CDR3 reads CAWNGRLSTGELFF. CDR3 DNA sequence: TGTGCCTGGAACGGGCGGTTATCCACCGGGGAGCTGTTTTTT.

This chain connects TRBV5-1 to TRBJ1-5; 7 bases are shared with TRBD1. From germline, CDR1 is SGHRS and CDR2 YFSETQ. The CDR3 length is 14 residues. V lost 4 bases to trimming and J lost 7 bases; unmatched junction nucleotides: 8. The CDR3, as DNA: TGCGCCAGCAGCCTAACAACAGGGGAGCAGCCCCAGCATTTT. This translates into CASSLTTGEQPQHF.

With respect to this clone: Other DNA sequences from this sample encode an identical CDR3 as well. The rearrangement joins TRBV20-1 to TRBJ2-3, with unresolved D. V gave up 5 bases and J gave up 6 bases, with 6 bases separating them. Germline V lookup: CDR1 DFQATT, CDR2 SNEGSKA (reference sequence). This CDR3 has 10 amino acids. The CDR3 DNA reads TGCAGTGCTGCGGCCGATACGCAGTATTTT. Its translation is CSAAADTQYF.

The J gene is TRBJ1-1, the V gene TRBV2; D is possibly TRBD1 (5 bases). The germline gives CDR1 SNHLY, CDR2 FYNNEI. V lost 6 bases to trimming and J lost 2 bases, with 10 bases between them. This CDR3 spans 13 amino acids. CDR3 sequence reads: CASRQDFNTEAFF. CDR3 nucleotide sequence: TGTGCCAGCAGACAGGATTTTAACACTGAAGCTTTCTTT.

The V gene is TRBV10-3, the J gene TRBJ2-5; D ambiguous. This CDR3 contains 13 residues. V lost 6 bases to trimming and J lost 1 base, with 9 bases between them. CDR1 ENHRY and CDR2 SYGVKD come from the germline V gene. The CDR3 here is CAISADVQETQYF. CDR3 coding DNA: TGTGCCATCAGCGCCGACGTCCAAGAGACCCAGTACTTC.

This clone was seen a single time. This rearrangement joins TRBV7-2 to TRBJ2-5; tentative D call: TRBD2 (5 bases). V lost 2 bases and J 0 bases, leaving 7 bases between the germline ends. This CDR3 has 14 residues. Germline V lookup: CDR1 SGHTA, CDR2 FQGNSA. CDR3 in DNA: TGTGCCAGCAGCTTACGAGGGAACCAAGAGACCCAGTACTTC. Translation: CASSLRGNQETQYF.